Listed below are T cell receptor beta chains from one sample, sequenced in a study of cytomegalovirus exposure and HLA in healthy donors. This table comes from immunoSEQ multiplex PCR, and its TCRdb copy is limited to in-frame clones, with some not included. The repertoire consists of 200,000 to 250,000 clones, with more than 75% occurring once and the leading ten covering 5.4%. Sequenced input: PBMCs. The receptors derive from a woman aged 40 to 50 in good health and CMV-seropositive. CDR3s include the opening cysteine and the closing phenylalanine or tryptophan. Fields, in order: CDR3 length, V gene, J gene, clone size, D gene, CDR3 DNA, CDR3 protein. A D gene is named only where the DNA matches it firmly. Rows may omit the clone size; those that give it use once, few, many or a size class.

len: 15
v_gene: TRBV7-9
j_gene: TRBJ2-3
abundance: -
d_gene: TRBD2
CDR3nt: TGTGCCAGCAGCCCACTAGCGGGAGCAGCAGATACGCAGTATTTT
CDR3aa: CASSPLAGAADTQYF

len: 14
v_gene: TRBV18
j_gene: TRBJ2-5
abundance: -
d_gene: TRBD2
CDR3nt: TGTGCCAGCTCACCGGGGGGGATCCAAGAGACCCAGTACTTC
CDR3aa: CASSPGGIQETQYF

len: 12
v_gene: TRBV6-6
j_gene: TRBJ2-5
abundance: -
d_gene: -
CDR3nt: TGTGCCAGCTCTTTGAGGGAAGAGACCCAGTACTTC
CDR3aa: CASSLREETQYF

len: 16
v_gene: TRBV5-1
j_gene: TRBJ2-1
abundance: -
d_gene: TRBD2
CDR3nt: TGCGCCAGCAGCTTGGCCCCACTAGCGGTCTACAATGAGCAGTTCTTC
CDR3aa: CASSLAPLAVYNEQFF

len: 23
v_gene: TRBV27
j_gene: TRBJ1-5
abundance: -
d_gene: -
CDR3nt: TGTGCCAGCAGTTTAAATTTCGGGTCGTTCGTCTCTGGGGAGGGGGTGAGCAATCAGCCCCAGCATTTT
CDR3aa: CASSLNFGSFVSGEGVSNQPQHF

len: 13
v_gene: TRBV19
j_gene: TRBJ2-1
abundance: few
d_gene: TRBD2
CDR3nt: TGTGCCAGTAGTATAATCCTAGCGGGAGAACCGTTCTTC
CDR3aa: CASSIILAGEPFF

len: 13
v_gene: TRBV9
j_gene: TRBJ1-2
abundance: -
d_gene: -
CDR3nt: TGTGCCAGCACGGAGGACGGTAACTATGGCTACACCTTC
CDR3aa: CASTEDGNYGYTF

len: 14
v_gene: TRBV10-3
j_gene: TRBJ1-2
abundance: -
d_gene: TRBD1
CDR3nt: TGTGCCATCAGTGGACCCGCCAACAGGGGGCAGCACACCTTC
CDR3aa: CAISGPANRGQHTF

len: 15
v_gene: TRBV7-8
j_gene: TRBJ2-7
abundance: -
d_gene: -
CDR3nt: TGTGCCAGCAGCTTAGGTCCTAGCGTTTCCTACGAGCAGTACTTC
CDR3aa: CASSLGPSVSYEQYF

len: 16
v_gene: TRBV5-6
j_gene: TRBJ2-3
abundance: -
d_gene: TRBD2
CDR3nt: TGTGCCAGCAGCTTTGCCCCTAGCGGGAGTGGAGATACGCAGTATTTT
CDR3aa: CASSFAPSGSGDTQYF

len: 11
v_gene: TRBV6-1
j_gene: TRBJ2-3
abundance: -
d_gene: -
CDR3nt: TGTGCCAGCAGAACGGGACTTGAGCAGTATTTT
CDR3aa: CASRTGLEQYF

len: 13
v_gene: TRBV19
j_gene: TRBJ2-2
abundance: -
d_gene: -
CDR3nt: TGTGCCAGTAGTAGGAGGAACACCGGGGAGCTGTTTTTT
CDR3aa: CASSRRNTGELFF

len: 17
v_gene: TRBV4-2
j_gene: TRBJ2-3
abundance: -
d_gene: TRBD2
CDR3nt: TGTGCCAGCAGCCAAGAGGCGCTAGCGGGAAACACAGATACGCAGTATTTT
CDR3aa: CASSQEALAGNTDTQYF

len: 15
v_gene: TRBV27
j_gene: TRBJ2-2
abundance: -
d_gene: TRBD2
CDR3nt: TGTGCCAGCAGTTTGACTAGCGGGAGTTCCGGGGAGCTGTTTTTT
CDR3aa: CASSLTSGSSGELFF

len: 12
v_gene: TRBV27
j_gene: TRBJ2-7
abundance: -
d_gene: TRBD1
CDR3nt: TGTGCCAGCTGGACAGGACGGGCCGAGCAGTACTTC
CDR3aa: CASWTGRAEQYF

len: 16
v_gene: TRBV4-1
j_gene: TRBJ2-7
abundance: -
d_gene: -
CDR3nt: TGCGCCAGCAGCCAAGATACAGGCCCCTTACCCTACGAGCAGTACTTC
CDR3aa: CASSQDTGPLPYEQYF

len: 17
v_gene: TRBV5-5
j_gene: TRBJ2-7
abundance: few
d_gene: -
CDR3nt: TGTGCCAGCAGCTTGGCCGAGGGCGGGATGGGCACCTACGAGCAGTACTTC
CDR3aa: CASSLAEGGMGTYEQYF

len: 13
v_gene: TRBV1
j_gene: TRBJ1-1
abundance: -
d_gene: -
CDR3nt: TGCACCAGCCGAGGGGGCGCGAACACTGAAGCTTTCTTT
CDR3aa: CTSRGGANTEAFF

len: 16
v_gene: TRBV19
j_gene: TRBJ1-5
abundance: -
d_gene: -
CDR3nt: TGTGCCAGTAGTCTGGGCCGGGGGGAATTGGGTCAGCCCCAGCATTTT
CDR3aa: CASSLGRGELGQPQHF

len: 17
v_gene: TRBV10-3
j_gene: TRBJ1-5
abundance: -
d_gene: TRBD1
CDR3nt: TGTGCCATCAGTGACGGGACAGGGGGGACGGGCAATCAGCCCCAGCATTTT
CDR3aa: CAISDGTGGTGNQPQHF

len: 15
v_gene: TRBV5-1
j_gene: TRBJ2-5
abundance: -
d_gene: -
CDR3nt: TGCGCCAGCAGCTTGGATCCGGGACTGCAAGAGACCCAGTACTTC
CDR3aa: CASSLDPGLQETQYF

len: 13
v_gene: TRBV11-3
j_gene: TRBJ1-3
abundance: few
d_gene: -
CDR3nt: TGTGCCAGCAGCTCGAGCTCTGGAAACACCATATATTTT
CDR3aa: CASSSSSGNTIYF

len: 19
v_gene: TRBV6-1
j_gene: TRBJ2-6
abundance: -
d_gene: TRBD2
CDR3nt: TGTGCCAGCAGTGAAGCAGCACTAGCGGTCCTCTCTGGGGCCAACGTCCTGACTTTC
CDR3aa: CASSEAALAVLSGANVLTF

len: 15
v_gene: TRBV2
j_gene: TRBJ2-7
abundance: -
d_gene: TRBD1
CDR3nt: TGTGCCAGCAGGAGGGGACAGGGGGACTCCTACGAGCAGTACTTC
CDR3aa: CASRRGQGDSYEQYF

len: 13
v_gene: TRBV6-1
j_gene: TRBJ1-2
abundance: -
d_gene: -
CDR3nt: TGTGCCAGCTGGTGGCAGGCGGGCTATGGCTACACCTTC
CDR3aa: CASWWQAGYGYTF

len: 18
v_gene: TRBV4-2
j_gene: TRBJ1-1
abundance: few
d_gene: -
CDR3nt: TGTGCCAGCAGCCAAGATACATTCGGGGGGATATTGTACACTGAAGCTTTCTTT
CDR3aa: CASSQDTFGGILYTEAFF

len: 15
v_gene: TRBV5-4
j_gene: TRBJ2-5
abundance: -
d_gene: TRBD2
CDR3nt: TGTGCCAGCAGTCTGGCGGGGGGCCCCCAAGAGACCCAGTACTTC
CDR3aa: CASSLAGGPQETQYF

len: 15
v_gene: TRBV27
j_gene: TRBJ1-3
abundance: -
d_gene: -
CDR3nt: TGTGCCAGCAGTTTAGGGAGTAACTCTGGAAACACCATATATTTT
CDR3aa: CASSLGSNSGNTIYF

len: 14
v_gene: TRBV7-9
j_gene: TRBJ2-5
abundance: -
d_gene: -
CDR3nt: TGTGCCAGCAGCTTAGCCCGGACAGAAGAGACCCAGTACTTC
CDR3aa: CASSLARTEETQYF

len: 18
v_gene: TRBV2
j_gene: TRBJ2-7
abundance: -
d_gene: -
CDR3nt: TGTGCCAGCAGTGAAGCCTTAATATATCAGGGACTCTTTTACGAGCAGTACTTC
CDR3aa: CASSEALIYQGLFYEQYF

len: 13
v_gene: TRBV5-1
j_gene: TRBJ1-2
abundance: -
d_gene: -
CDR3nt: TGCGCCAGCAGTTTCGACAAGTCCTATGGCTACACCTTC
CDR3aa: CASSFDKSYGYTF

len: 15
v_gene: TRBV5-1
j_gene: TRBJ2-7
abundance: -
d_gene: TRBD2
CDR3nt: TGCGCCAGCAGCCCCTCTAGCGGGAGGGCCTACGAGCAGTACTTC
CDR3aa: CASSPSSGRAYEQYF

len: 13
v_gene: TRBV2
j_gene: TRBJ1-2
abundance: -
d_gene: -
CDR3nt: TGTGCCAGCACCCGGGGTCCGCTGGGTGGCTACACCTTC
CDR3aa: CASTRGPLGGYTF

len: 14
v_gene: TRBV10-3
j_gene: TRBJ2-7
abundance: -
d_gene: -
CDR3nt: TGTGCCATCAGTGGAAACAGGGTGAGGAACGAGCAGTACTTC
CDR3aa: CAISGNRVRNEQYF

len: 16
v_gene: TRBV19
j_gene: TRBJ2-2
abundance: once
d_gene: -
CDR3nt: TGTGCCAGTAGTATTAATAGACAGATGAACACCGGGGAGCTGTTTTTT
CDR3aa: CASSINRQMNTGELFF

len: 16
v_gene: TRBV5-4
j_gene: TRBJ2-3
abundance: -
d_gene: TRBD2
CDR3nt: TGTGCCAGCAGCTCACCCCGGGGGGAGAGATCAGATACGCAGTATTTT
CDR3aa: CASSSPRGERSDTQYF